Sequencing of this T cell receptor (beta chain) was carried out in a study of Ad26.COV2.S vaccination and SARS-CoV-2 variants. A remark on this clone: The antigen remains undetermined.

The CDR3 totals 16 residues. The germline V gene encodes CDR1 SEHNR and CDR2 FQNEAQ (reference sequence). J gave up 1 base and V 5 bases, and 9 bases lay outside the gene matches. The sample's treatment: roughly 20 received Ad26.COV2.S at low or high dose, single or two shots; roughly five received placebo; per-sample allocation not given. Sampling took place 63 days after the first vaccine or placebo injection. In Boston, the donor was an adult between 18-55 years of age. Notes on the study in general: The analyses of TCR breadth and depth may have understated the size of total T cell responses.

Some clones are missing from TCRdb's copy, which holds only in-frame ones; the method was immunoSEQ multiplex PCR. The sample holds roughly 500,000 clones, roughly 89% seen once. This chain links TRBV7-9 with TRBJ1-1; 8 nucleotides line up with TRBD1. This clonotype originated in a person aged 18 to 65 who received the Ad26.COV2.S COVID-19 vaccine or a placebo. The sample was peripheral blood, taken in a trial of Ad26.COV2.S vaccine versus placebo. DNA of the CDR3: TGTGCCAGCAGCCCCCGGGTGGACAGGGCGAACACTGAAGCTTTCTTT. It codes for CASSPRVDRANTEAFF. Full variable domain (missing parts from reference TRBV7-9 and TRBJ1-1): DTGVSQNPRHKITKRGQNVTFRCDPISEHNRLYWYRQTLGQGPEFLTYFQNEAQLEKSRLLSDRFSAERPKGSFSTLEIQRTEQGDSAMYLCASSPRVDRANTEAFFGQGTRLTVV.